A selection of T cell receptor beta chains follows, all from one sample in a study of T cell changes during pregnancy in multiple sclerosis. The method was immunoSEQ multiplex PCR; TCRdb's version includes in-frame clones alone and lacks a portion of them. The data contain around 65,000 clones, 90% of them singletons. The source was peripheral blood, collected in the first trimester of pregnancy. The receptors come from a female donor in good health, enrolled as a control in a pregnancy study. Both conserved end residues are part of each CDR3. The D gene is left open where the match is weak. Only some rows state a clone size, as once, few, many or a class for expanded clones.

cdr3_aa cdr3_nt v_call clone_size d_call j_call
CASSWSTEAFF TGTGCCAGCAGCTGGAGCACTGAAGCTTTCTTT TRBV5-6 few NA TRBJ1-1
CASSQTGLAGKYQETQYF TGCGCCAGCAGCCAAACCGGACTAGCGGGGAAATACCAAGAGACCCAGTACTTC TRBV4-3 NA TRBD2 TRBJ2-5
CAISEGLAGGWSTDTQYF TGTGCCATCAGTGAAGGACTAGCGGGGGGGTGGAGCACAGATACGCAGTATTTT TRBV10-3 NA TRBD2 TRBJ2-3
CASSLWGGRGEYEQFF TGTGCCAGCAGTTTGTGGGGCGGGAGAGGAGAGTATGAGCAGTTCTTC TRBV28 NA TRBD2 TRBJ2-1
CASSPPEVAGNIQYF TGTGCCAGCAGTCCCCCCGAGGTAGCGGGAAACATTCAGTACTTC TRBV7-9 once TRBD2 TRBJ2-4
CASSLAGFTEAFF TGTGCCAGCAGTTTGGCAGGCTTCACTGAAGCTTTCTTT TRBV28 NA NA TRBJ1-1
CASSLIATNTGELFF TGTGCCAGCAGTTTAATAGCAACGAACACCGGGGAGCTGTTTTTT TRBV27 NA NA TRBJ2-2
CASSRDSGNTIYF TGTGCCAGCAGTCGGGACAGTGGAAACACCATATATTTT TRBV6-5 NA TRBD1 TRBJ1-3
CASRLGTATNEKLFF TGTGCCAGCAGGCTTGGGACAGCAACTAATGAAAAACTGTTTTTT TRBV5-4 NA TRBD1 TRBJ1-4
CASSPGVAGTYNEQFF TGCGCCAGCAGCCCTGGGGTAGCGGGAACCTACAATGAGCAGTTCTTC TRBV5-1 NA TRBD2 TRBJ2-1
CASSPGRGYGYTF TGTGCCAGCTCCCCGGGGAGAGGCTATGGCTACACCTTC TRBV18 NA NA TRBJ1-2
CATPRNEQFF TGTGCCACTCCTCGTAATGAGCAGTTCTTC TRBV5-4 NA NA TRBJ2-1
CASSLDINIQYF TGTGCCAGCAGCTTGGATATAAACATTCAGTACTTC TRBV5-8 NA NA TRBJ2-4
CASSSGLAGVVSLETQYF TGTGCCAGCAGCTCGGGACTAGCGGGAGTGGTTTCTTTGGAGACCCAGTACTTC TRBV11-1 NA TRBD2 TRBJ2-5
CASSEGGPANEKLFF TGTGCCAGCAGTGAAGGGGGCCCGGCTAATGAAAAACTGTTTTTT TRBV6-1 NA NA TRBJ1-4
CASSPQQGARGGQYF TGTGCCAGCAGCCCCCAACAGGGGGCGAGAGGAGGGCAGTACTTC TRBV9 once TRBD1 TRBJ2-7
CASSEGSFGQGNIQYF TGTGCCAGCAGTGAAGGTTCTTTCGGCCAGGGAAACATTCAGTACTTC TRBV6-1 NA NA TRBJ2-4
CSAGGGSVAFF TGCAGTGCTGGGGGGGGGTCGGTAGCTTTCTTT TRBV20-1 NA NA TRBJ1-1
CASSFAGEGTEAFF TGTGCCAGTAGCTTCGCCGGGGAGGGCACTGAAGCTTTCTTT TRBV19 NA NA TRBJ1-1
CASSLAGTYSNQPQHF TGTGCCAGCAGCTTGGCGGGAACGTATAGCAATCAGCCCCAGCATTTT TRBV7-2 NA NA TRBJ1-5
CASSPRTGTGELFF TGTGCCAGCAGCCCCCGAACAGGGACCGGGGAGCTGTTTTTT TRBV9 NA NA TRBJ2-2
CASSLLAESYNEQFF TGTGCCAGCAGCCTTCTAGCGGAGAGCTACAATGAGCAGTTCTTC TRBV9 NA TRBD2 TRBJ2-1
CASSPDRGAYGYTF TGTGCCAGCAGTCCTGACAGGGGCGCTTATGGCTACACCTTC TRBV6-5 few TRBD1 TRBJ1-2
CASSQDRRGGGETQYF TGCGCCAGCAGCCAAGACAGGCGGGGGGGAGGAGAGACCCAGTACTTC TRBV4-3 NA TRBD2 TRBJ2-5
CASSVDEAGYTF TGTGCCAGCAGCGTAGATGAGGCTGGCTACACCTTC TRBV9 NA NA TRBJ1-2
CASSLGQGTNTEAFF TGCGCCAGCAGCTTGGGACAGGGGACGAACACTGAAGCTTTCTTT TRBV5-1 NA TRBD1 TRBJ1-1
CATSRGGHGYTF TGTGCCACCAGCAGAGGGGGGCATGGCTACACCTTC TRBV15 NA NA TRBJ1-2
CASKVGGPSSYNEQFF TGTGCCAGCAAAGTGGGAGGTCCCAGCTCCTACAATGAGCAGTTCTTC TRBV2 NA NA TRBJ2-1